These 20 T cell receptor beta chains were all obtained from the same sample, sequenced in a study of blood T cell repertoires in COVID-19. Sequencing used immunoSEQ multiplex PCR; TCRdb keeps in-frame clones, though not all of them. This table has about 180,000 clones, roughly 86% appearing once. Input material: peripheral blood. These receptors all come from a man aged 55 to 70 with COVID-19, enrolled during active disease.

The chain joins TRBV10-2 to TRBJ2-1; D ambiguous. There are 12 residues in the CDR3. Germline V CDR1 and CDR2: WSHSY, SAAADI. Trimming removed 2 bases from V and 6 bases from J, with 5 bases in between. The CDR3 protein is CASSELVNEQFF. CDR3 nucleotide sequence: TGCGCCAGCAGTGAGCTAGTCAATGAGCAGTTCTTC.

The chain is built from TRBV5-8 and TRBJ1-5; D is perhaps TRBD1 (6 bases). Germline assignment: CDR1 SGHTS and CDR2 YDEGEE. The CDR3 loop spans 17 amino acids. V was pared by 2 bases and J by 4 bases, with 19 bases between. The CDR3 DNA reads as TGTGCCAGCAGCTTTGAGGGACAAACCTTAGTTAATCAGCCCCAGCATTTT. It yields the protein CASSFEGQTLVNQPQHF.

This rearrangement joins TRBV3-1 (or the pseudogene TRBV3-2) to TRBJ1-3, with 9 nucleotides matching TRBD1. V was clipped by 4 bases and J by 0 bases; unmatched bases: 4. The V gene's germline CDR1 is LGHDT and CDR2 YNNKEL (reference sequence). The CDR3 extends over 16 amino acids. The CDR3 is CASSRTGASSGNTIYF. The CDR3, as DNA: TGTGCCAGCAGCCGGACAGGGGCTTCCTCTGGAAACACCATATATTTT.

The chain couples TRBV18 to TRBJ2-5; 7 positions agree with TRBD1. The CDR3 totals 14 residues. V shed 8 bases, J shed 5 bases, and the junction held 11 bases outside the gene matches. CDR1 and CDR2 (germline): KGHSH, LQKENI. The chain's CDR3 is CASTKGAQGETQYF. Written as DNA, the CDR3 is TGTGCCAGCACTAAGGGGGCTCAGGGCGAGACCCAGTACTTC.

This chain uses TRBV19 with TRBJ1-2, with TRBD1 identical over 7 bases. The germline V gene encodes CDR1 LNHDA and CDR2 SQIVND (reference sequence). CDR3 length equals 13 residues. With V trimmed by 6 bases and J by 3 bases, 4 bases remained unmatched. CDR3 in DNA: TGTGCCAGTAGGAGACAGGGCGACTATGGCTACACCTTC. Translating it yields CASRRQGDYGYTF.

V is TRBV7-9 and J is TRBJ2-7, with D perhaps TRBD1 (6 bases). V shed 5 bases and J shed 3 bases, with 11 bases lying between them. The CDR3 runs 13 residues. From germline, CDR1 is SEHNR and CDR2 FQNEAQ (reference sequence). CDR3 loop: CASSRDRLYEQYF. CDR3 DNA sequence: TGTGCCAGCAGCCGCGACAGGCTCTACGAGCAGTACTTC.

The chain carries TRBV11-3 and TRBJ1-1, with 7 bases lining up with TRBD1. Germline V gene lookup returns CDR1 SGHNT and CDR2 YENEEA. J lost 7 bases, V lost 5 bases, and 13 bases had no gene match. CDR3 length: 15 residues. In nucleotides, the CDR3 is TGTGCCAGCAGCCTTGCGACAGGGAGAGCGGATGAAGCTTTCTTT. It yields the protein CASSLATGRADEAFF.

This chain connects TRBV4-3 to TRBJ2-7; 9 nucleotides agree with TRBD1. CDR1 and CDR2 from the germline V gene are LGHNA and YSLEER. This CDR3 spans 16 amino acids. The V gene end was trimmed by 1 base and the J gene end by 3 bases; junction bases not matched to a gene: 7. The CDR3 here is CASSQALTGGRYEQYF. CDR3 DNA sequence: TGCGCCAGCAGCCAAGCCTTAACAGGGGGCCGCTACGAGCAGTACTTC.

The chain carries TRBV7-9 and TRBJ2-5, with D tentatively TRBD1 (6 bases). V shed 5 bases and J shed 5 bases, with 21 bases lying between them. The CDR3 is made up of 16 amino acids. CDR1 SEHNR and CDR2 FQNEAQ come from the germline V gene (reference sequence). Here the CDR3 DNA reads TGTGCCAGCAGCAGAACTACCGCACAGGGTAGGGAGACCCAGTACTTC. Its protein product is CASSRTTAQGRETQYF. Filled out from reference TRBV7-9 and TRBJ2-5, the complete variable domain reads DTGVSQNPRHKITKRGQNVTFRCDPISEHNRLYWYRQTLGQGPEFLTYFQNEAQLEKSRLLSDRFSAERPKGSFSTLEIQRTEQGDSAMYLCASSRTTAQGRETQYFGPGTRLLVL.

This chain connects TRBV28 to TRBJ1-1; 9 bases match TRBD1. With V trimmed by 6 bases and J by 1 base, 9 bases remained unmatched. This CDR3 is 16 amino acids long. The germline V gene has CDR1 MDHEN and CDR2 SYDVKM. The CDR3 coding sequence is TGTGCCAGCAGCGGAGGGGACAGGGTCCCGAACACTGAAGCTTTCTTT. Protein sequence: CASSGGDRVPNTEAFF. Looking up the rest from reference TRBV28 and TRBJ1-1 gives the full variable domain: DVKVTQSSRYLVKRTGEKVFLECVQDMDHENMFWYRQDPGLGLRLIYFSYDVKMKEKGDIPEGYSVSREKKERFSLILESASTNQTSMYLCASSGGDRVPNTEAFFGQGTRLTVV.

The gene calls are TRBV24-1 and TRBJ1-3; D is ambiguous. Germline CDR1 and CDR2: KGHDR and SFDVKD. The CDR3 sequence is 16 residues long. V was cut by 4 bases and J by 2 bases, with 14 bases left in between. CDR3 protein: CATSDGGVGAGNTIYF. The CDR3 DNA is TGTGCCACCAGTGACGGCGGGGTCGGTGCTGGAAACACCATATATTTT.

The chain links TRBV7-9 to TRBJ2-5; D perhaps matches TRBD1 (6 bases). Trimming left V 3 bases short and J 1 base short, with 12 bases between. CDR3 length: 15 residues. Germline-derived CDR1 and CDR2 are SEHNR and FQNEAQ (reference sequence). The CDR3 reads CASSFQGQLQETQYF. The CDR3 DNA reads as TGTGCCAGCAGCTTTCAGGGACAACTCCAAGAGACCCAGTACTTC.

The gene calls are TRBV18 and TRBJ1-1, with 8 positions matching TRBD1. The ends lost 5 bases at V and 1 base at J; junction bases unmatched: 6. The CDR3 has 15 amino acids. Germline V gives CDR1 KGHSH, CDR2 LQKENI. This CDR3 is CASSTRTGTNTEAFF. The CDR3 DNA reads as TGTGCCAGCTCAACACGGACAGGGACGAACACTGAAGCTTTCTTT.

The rearrangement joins TRBV3-1 (or the pseudogene TRBV3-2) to TRBJ2-7, with D hard to call. The CDR3 runs 14 residues. CDR1 and CDR2 (germline): LGHDT, YNNKEL (reference sequence). Trimming left V 2 bases short and J 3 bases short, with 11 bases between. CDR3 bases: TGTGCCAGCAGCCAAAGTCAGGCATACTACGAGCAGTACTTC. This translates into CASSQSQAYYEQYF.

This chain links TRBV6-5 with TRBJ1-2; 9 bases are shared with TRBD1. This CDR3 spans 15 amino acids. Germline V CDR1 and CDR2: MNHEY, SVGAGI. The trim removed 6 bases at V and 2 bases at J, leaving 7 bases unmatched. The CDR3 is CASRADRGSNYGYTF. The DNA of the CDR3 is TGTGCCAGCAGGGCCGACAGGGGGAGCAACTATGGCTACACCTTC.

The chain couples TRBV7-3 to TRBJ2-1, with 13 bases matching TRBD2. CDR1 is SGHTA, CDR2 FQGTGA, per germline. J was trimmed by 7 bases and V by 1 base; bases with no gene match: 4. CDR3 length equals 16 residues. Written as DNA, the CDR3 is TGTGCCAGCAGCTTAAAAGGGACTAGCGGGATAAATGAGCAGTTCTTC. Protein product: CASSLKGTSGINEQFF.

J is TRBJ1-5 and V is TRBV5-6, with 12 bases aligning to TRBD1. The CDR3 extends over 15 amino acids. Germline-derived CDR1 and CDR2 are SGHDT and YYEEEE. V trimming: 4 bases; J trimming: 5 bases; junction bases outside the gene matches: 4. In DNA, the CDR3 is TGTGCCAGCAGCACCGGGACAGGGGGCCATCAGCCCCAGCATTTT. Translation: CASSTGTGGHQPQHF.

The V gene is TRBV24-1, the J gene TRBJ2-5, with 8 nucleotides matching TRBD1. CDR1 is KGHDR, CDR2 SFDVKD, per germline. CDR3 size: 17 residues. With V trimmed by 0 bases and J by 4 bases, 9 bases remained unmatched. CDR3 loop: CATSDLPRQGASETQYF. CDR3 coding DNA: TGTGCCACCAGTGATTTGCCCCGGCAGGGGGCTTCAGAGACCCAGTACTTC.

This chain uses TRBV6-6 with TRBJ1-5, with D maybe TRBD1 (5 bases). CDR3 size: 16 residues. CDR1 and CDR2 from the germline V gene are MNHNY and SVGAGI (reference sequence). Deletions cut 6 bases from V and 3 bases from J, with 18 bases between. CDR3 DNA sequence: TGTGCCAGCAGCCGCCGATCAGGGTTCGACAATCAGCCCCAGCATTTT. Its protein is CASSRRSGFDNQPQHF.

The chain carries TRBV28 and TRBJ2-7; D is possibly TRBD1 (6 bases). CDR1 MDHEN and CDR2 SYDVKM come from the germline V gene. Trimming shortened V by 3 bases and J by 2 bases, and 17 bases separated the two germline ends. The CDR3 has 16 amino acids. CDR3 in amino acids: CASSFTLGTLTYEQYF. CDR3 nucleotides: TGTGCCAGCAGTTTCACTCTGGGGACACTCACCTACGAGCAGTACTTC.